Each of the 26 T cell receptor beta chains below was sequenced from the same sample in a study of cytomegalovirus exposure and HLA in healthy donors. Primers for the PCR totalled 60 Vbeta and 13 Jbeta. Produced via immunoSEQ multiplex PCR; TCRdb's table is partial and in-frame only. The data show about 200,000 clones, about 83% seen once. The sample comprised PBMCs. The receptors originated from a man in his forties or fifties in good health and CMV-seronegative.

The genes are TRBV23-1 and TRBJ2-3; D is perhaps TRBD2 (6 bases). TRBV23-1 is given ORF status, its function remaining uncertain. The V and J ends lost 5 bases and 2 bases respectively, with 11 bases between them. This CDR3 region has 14 residues. The CDR3 sequence is CASSKRDSTDTQYF. CDR3 nucleotides: TGCGCCAGCAGTAAACGGGACTCCACAGATACGCAGTATTTT.

This clone has just one count. The chain has TRBV27 and TRBJ1-5; 10 nucleotides align to TRBD1. Germline assignment: CDR1 MNHEY and CDR2 SMNVEV (reference sequence). The V and J ends lost 3 bases and 4 bases, in that order; junction bases with no gene match: 6. There are 16 residues in the CDR3. The DNA for the CDR3 is TGTGCCAGCAGTTTGTGGGGACAGGGGCCGAATCAGCCCCAGCATTTT. Its translation: CASSLWGQGPNQPQHF.

The chain carries TRBV5-1 and TRBJ2-7; the match to TRBD1 covers 9 bases. J lost 2 bases, V lost 4 bases, and 7 bases had no gene match. The germline V gene has CDR1 SGHRS and CDR2 YFSETQ. This CDR3 is 15 amino acids long. CDR3 protein: CASSGWTGEAYEQYF. Written as DNA, the CDR3 is TGCGCCAGCAGCGGATGGACAGGGGAGGCCTACGAGCAGTACTTC.

Regarding this clone: A junction end diverges from the germline sequence, so it may reflect a read error. This chain uses TRBV6-5 with TRBJ2-3; a weak D match, TRBD2 (6 bases). In germline, CDR1 is MNHEY, CDR2 SVGAGI. The CDR3 has 13 amino acids. The CDR3 DNA reads TGTGCCAGCCGGGACTCAAACACAGATACGCAGTCTTTT. Translated, it gives CASRDSNTDTQSF.

In this sample, this clone turned up once. The chain combines TRBV2 with TRBJ2-7; D remains ambiguous. V was shortened by 4 bases and J by 6 bases, with 4 bases between the two germline ends. CDR1 is SNHLY, CDR2 FYNNEI, per germline. There are 10 residues in the CDR3. Here the CDR3 DNA reads TGTGCCAGCAGTGGTAGCGAGCAGTACTTC. It translates to CASSGSEQYF.

The chain is built from TRBV18 and TRBJ2-7; D is perhaps TRBD2 (5 bases). Germline assignment: CDR1 KGHSH and CDR2 LQKENI. V lost 2 bases to trimming and J lost 0 bases, with 11 bases between them. The CDR3 runs to 15 residues. CDR3 DNA: TGTGCCAGCTCACCAAACAAGGACTTCTCCTACGAGCAGTACTTC. Residues: CASSPNKDFSYEQYF. Full variable domain (missing parts from reference TRBV18 and TRBJ2-7): NAGVMQNPRHLVRRRGQEARLRCSPMKGHSHVYWYRQLPEEGLKFMVYLQKENIIDESGMPKERFSAEFPKEGPSILRIQQVVRGDSAAYFCASSPNKDFSYEQYFGPGTRLTVT.

The rearrangement joins TRBV10-3 to TRBJ1-5, with D possibly matching TRBD1 (5 bases). Germline V gene lookup returns CDR1 ENHRY and CDR2 SYGVKD. The V gene lost 6 bases and the J gene lost 4 bases, with 16 bases spanning the gap. The CDR3 contains 15 residues. CDR3 loop: CAIRKGREPNQPQHF. DNA for the CDR3: TGTGCCATCAGAAAAGGCAGGGAACCAAATCAGCCCCAGCATTTT.

This clone was counted only a few times. The J gene is TRBJ2-7, the V gene TRBV6-1; 11 bases fit TRBD1. After removal of 1 base from V and 3 bases from J, the junction contained 2 bases not matched to a gene. The CDR3 has 15 residues. In germline, CDR1 is MNHNS, CDR2 SASEGT. The CDR3 coding sequence is TGTGCCAGCAGTGAAGTTGGGACAGGGGGCTACGAGCAGTACTTC. It codes for CASSEVGTGGYEQYF.

The chain recombines TRBV14 with TRBJ2-1; a possible D gene is TRBD2 (5 bases). The CDR3 length is 15 residues. Germline V gives CDR1 SGHDN, CDR2 FVKESK. Trimming took 1 base from V and 7 from J, leaving 14 bases between them. The CDR3 DNA is TGTGCCAGCAGCCAAGGGACTTCTCGAAAGAATGAGCAGTTCTTC. It yields the protein CASSQGTSRKNEQFF.

This clone appeared a single time. V gene TRBV4-3 combines with J gene TRBJ1-1; TRBD1 agrees at 7 bases. After removal of 3 bases from V and 0 bases from J, the junction contained 4 bases not matched to a gene. Germline lookup yields CDR1 LGHNA and CDR2 YSLEER. CDR3 length: 15 amino acids. In nucleotides, the CDR3 is TGCGCCAGCAGCCAGGGACAGCTAATGAACACTGAAGCTTTCTTT. Translated: CASSQGQLMNTEAFF.

The gene calls are TRBV20-1 and TRBJ2-1; D gene ambiguous. Looked up from germline, CDR1 is DFQATT and CDR2 is SNEGSKA (reference sequence). The CDR3 extends over 10 amino acids. V was pared by 5 bases and J by 9 bases, with 8 bases between. CDR3 loop: CSALSTEQFF. The CDR3 coding sequence is TGCAGTGCTCTTAGCACTGAGCAGTTCTTC.

V gene TRBV19 combines with J gene TRBJ1-1; no clear D gene. CDR1 LNHDA and CDR2 SQIVND come from the germline V gene (reference sequence). This CDR3 is built from 12 residues. The V and J ends lost 2 bases and 7 bases respectively, with 8 bases between them. CDR3 protein: CASSIFRDEAFF. CDR3 DNA sequence: TGTGCCAGTAGTATATTCCGGGATGAAGCTTTCTTT.

The V gene is TRBV6-4, the J gene TRBJ1-1; D is uncertain. Trimming stripped 3 bases from V and 1 base from J, with 6 bases between. Germline lookup yields CDR1 MRHNA and CDR2 SNTAGT. The CDR3 covers 13 residues. CDR3 bases: TGTGCCAGCAGTGAGGAGCCGAACACTGAAGCTTTCTTT. Translating it yields CASSEEPNTEAFF.

The rearrangement uses TRBV30 and TRBJ2-5; 8 bases align to TRBD2. The DNA end lines up better with TRBJ2-7; the J call may be wrong. The germline V gene encodes CDR1 GTSNPN and CDR2 SVGIG (reference sequence). The CDR3 loop spans 12 amino acids. The CDR3 spells CACQSGSYEQYF. The CDR3 region has the DNA TGTGCCTGCCAGAGCGGGAGCTACGAGCAGTACTTC.

This clone has more than one count but fewer than ten. The chain combines TRBV11-3 with TRBJ2-7; a weak D match, TRBD1 (5 bases). Trimming left V 1 base short and J 7 bases short, with 8 bases between. CDR3 length: 12 amino acids. Germline V CDR1 and CDR2: SGHNT, YENEEA. CDR3 protein: CASSLAGYEQYF. CDR3 coding DNA: TGTGCCAGCAGCTTAGCAGGGTATGAGCAGTACTTC.

The rearrangement links TRBV5-1 to TRBJ1-4; tentatively, D is TRBD1 (5 bases). The CDR3 loop spans 16 amino acids. The germline V and J ends were trimmed by 4 bases and 8 bases, with 21 bases remaining between them. CDR1 SGHRS and CDR2 YFSETQ come from the germline V gene. The CDR3 DNA reads as TGCGCCAGCAGCAGCTCCGGGACGGGGGATAGGGAAAAACTGTTTTTT. Translated, it gives CASSSSGTGDREKLFF.

J is TRBJ2-1 and V is TRBV7-9; 11 nucleotides align to TRBD2. There are 16 residues in the CDR3. Losses at the gene ends were 5 bases for V and 8 bases for J; bases not matched to a gene: 11. Per the germline V gene, CDR1 is SEHNR and CDR2 is FQNEAQ (reference sequence). The CDR3 sequence is CASSISLAGVLDEQFF. In DNA, the CDR3 is TGTGCCAGCAGCATATCACTAGCGGGAGTTTTAGATGAGCAGTTCTTC.

This chain connects TRBV28 to TRBJ2-1, with a weak D call TRBD2 (6 bases). V dropped 6 bases and J dropped 7 bases, with 19 bases sitting between them. Germline CDR1 and CDR2: MDHEN and SYDVKM. The CDR3 is 15 amino acids. The DNA of the CDR3 is TGTGCCAGCAGGGGCGGGCCCGGGGGATTAAATGAGCAGTTCTTC. It specifies CASRGGPGGLNEQFF.

J is TRBJ1-1 and V is TRBV18; D may be TRBD1 (5 bases). V lost 4 bases, J lost 1 base, and 7 bases lay in between. Germline values: CDR1 KGHSH, CDR2 LQKENI. CDR3 size: 13 residues. As DNA, the CDR3 is TGTGCCAGCTCACGGGACTGGAACACTGAAGCTTTCTTT. Translating gives CASSRDWNTEAFF. The entire variable domain, with the rest obtained from reference TRBV18 and TRBJ1-1, is as follows: NAGVMQNPRHLVRRRGQEARLRCSPMKGHSHVYWYRQLPEEGLKFMVYLQKENIIDESGMPKERFSAEFPKEGPSILRIQQVVRGDSAAYFCASSRDWNTEAFFGQGTRLTVV.

In this sample, this clone turned up a few times. In nucleotides, the CDR3 is TGTGCCAGCAGCCTCCTGATCAGCCAAGAGACCCAGTACTTC. It yields the protein CASSLLISQETQYF. The rearrangement links TRBV7-2 to TRBJ2-5; no clear D gene. Trimming left V 5 bases short and J 1 base short, with 11 bases between. The germline V gene encodes CDR1 SGHTA and CDR2 FQGNSA. The length of the CDR3 is 14 residues.

V and J are TRBV9 and TRBJ1-2; 8 bases match TRBD1. The V segment lost 3 bases and the J segment 7 bases; nucleotides outside the gene matches: 8. CDR3 length equals 14 residues. The germline V gene encodes CDR1 SGDLS and CDR2 YYNGEE. CDR3 loop: CASSAATGETGYTF. The CDR3 nucleotides read TGTGCCAGCAGCGCTGCGACAGGGGAGACTGGCTACACCTTC. Full variable domain (missing parts from reference TRBV9 and TRBJ1-2): DSGVTQTPKHLITATGQRVTLRCSPRSGDLSVYWYQQSLDQGLQFLIQYYNGEERAKGNILERFSAQQFPDLHSELNLSSLELGDSALYFCASSAATGETGYTFGSGTRLTVV.

The CDR3, as DNA: TGCGCCGGGCGGGTCAGGCTTAACTATGGCTACACCTTC. Amino acids: CAGRVRLNYGYTF. J is TRBJ1-2 and V is TRBV10-1; D gene unclear. CDR3 length: 13 residues. Germline V gene sequence: CDR1 WNHNN, CDR2 SYGVQD (reference sequence). The germline V and J ends were trimmed by 11 bases and 1 base, with 14 bases remaining between them.

Only a few counts were recorded for this clone. The chain has TRBV10-3 and TRBJ1-1, with D tentatively TRBD1 (5 bases). CDR3 size: 12 residues. The V gene's germline CDR1 is ENHRY and CDR2 SYGVKD. V lost 2 bases, J lost 7 bases, and 8 bases lay in between. CDR3: CAISEAGLEAFF. Written as DNA, the CDR3 is TGTGCCATCAGTGAGGCAGGGCTTGAAGCTTTCTTT.

The genes are TRBV7-9 and TRBJ1-3; weak D call: TRBD1 (6 bases). Trimming took off 1 base at V and 5 bases at J, with 18 bases between the two ends. The CDR3 loop spans 17 amino acids. CDR1 and CDR2 from the germline V gene are SEHNR and FQNEAQ (reference sequence). The CDR3 DNA is TGTGCCAGCAGCTTAGGATTACGGACAGCTCTGAGAAACACCATATATTTT. The encoded protein is CASSLGLRTALRNTIYF. Filled out from reference TRBV7-9 and TRBJ1-3, the complete variable domain reads DTGVSQNPRHKITKRGQNVTFRCDPISEHNRLYWYRQTLGQGPEFLTYFQNEAQLEKSRLLSDRFSAERPKGSFSTLEIQRTEQGDSAMYLCASSLGLRTALRNTIYFGEGSWLTVV.

The chain recombines TRBV5-6 with TRBJ1-2, with 8 bases aligning to TRBD1. The CDR3 has 16 amino acids. Germline V gene data show CDR1 as SGHDT and CDR2 as YYEEEE. V gave up 1 base and J gave up 0 bases; unmatched junction bases: 5. DNA of the CDR3: TGTGCCAGCAGCTTGCGGACAGGGCCCGCTAACTATGGCTACACCTTC. Its protein is CASSLRTGPANYGYTF.

This chain connects TRBV7-2 to TRBJ2-3; 7 bases map to TRBD2. Germline trimming cut 3 bases from V and 2 bases from J; bases unmatched to any gene: 5. This CDR3 has 15 amino acids. Germline lookup yields CDR1 SGHTA and CDR2 FQGNSA. The CDR3 coding sequence is TGTGCCAGCAGCTTGGGGGGGAGGGTCACAGATACGCAGTATTTT. Amino acids: CASSLGGRVTDTQYF.